One sample yielded the 20 T cell receptor beta chains listed below, sequenced in a study of response to subunit inactivated influenza vaccine. TCRdb passed the RT-PCR reads through MiXCR, listing each CDR3 protein once. Found here are 650,000 to 800,000 distinct CDR3 sequences, over 11% of them singletons; the top ten hold around 7%. The source material was PBMCs from blood, sampled approximately 15 days before vaccination. The receptors stem from a man in his fifties or sixties who received an inactivated influenza vaccine.

V gene TRBV5-6 combines with J gene TRBJ1-6; 8 nucleotides line up with TRBD1. J gave up 11 bases and V 3 bases, and 7 bases lay outside the gene matches. CDR1 is SGHDT, CDR2 YYEEEE, per germline. The CDR3 covers 14 residues. CDR3 region: CASSWTGSQAPLHF. In nucleotides, the CDR3 is TGTGCCAGCAGCTGGACAGGGAGTCAAGCACCCCTCCACTTT.

Only a few counts were recorded for this clonotype. This chain uses TRBV29-1 with TRBJ2-7; 10 nucleotides align to TRBD2. This CDR3 is 13 amino acids long. After removal of 6 bases from V and 7 bases from J, the junction contained 9 bases not matched to a gene. Germline V gives CDR1 SQVTM, CDR2 ANQGSEA. DNA of the CDR3: TGCAGCGTCAATGAAGCGGGAGGGTGGGAGCAGTACTTC. Amino acids: CSVNEAGGWEQYF.

This clonotype has only a few counts. The chain is built from TRBV18 and TRBJ2-3, with 12 bases fitting TRBD2. Germline V gene sequence: CDR1 KGHSH, CDR2 LQKENI. The CDR3 loop spans 17 amino acids. The V segment lost 3 bases and the J segment 5 bases; nucleotides outside the gene matches: 9. CDR3 bases: TGTGCCAGCTCACCCCTCCGGACTAGCGGGGCGGTAGATACGCAGTATTTT. Translating it yields CASSPLRTSGAVDTQYF. Full variable domain (outside the CDR3, taken from reference TRBV18 and TRBJ2-3): NAGVMQNPRHLVRRRGQEARLRCSPMKGHSHVYWYRQLPEEGLKFMVYLQKENIIDESGMPKERFSAEFPKEGPSILRIQQVVRGDSAAYFCASSPLRTSGAVDTQYFGPGTRLTVL.

The chain recombines TRBV28 with TRBJ2-2; 7 bases line up with TRBD2. The CDR3 has 16 amino acids. CDR1 MDHEN and CDR2 SYDVKM come from the germline V gene. Unmatched junction bases numbered 5, after V lost 3 bases and J lost 1 base. The CDR3 DNA reads TGTGCCAGCAGTTTCAGCGGGGCTCAGAACACCGGGGAGCTGTTTTTT. Translation: CASSFSGAQNTGELFF.

This clonotype appeared a single time. The chain links TRBV20-1 to TRBJ1-1; D possibly corresponds to TRBD1 (5 bases). The CDR3 sequence is 15 residues long. Germline values: CDR1 DFQATT, CDR2 SNEGSKA (reference sequence). CDR3 sequence reads: CFASAGAPMNTEAFF. The CDR3 bases are TGCTTTGCTAGTGCCGGGGCCCCGATGAACACTGAAGCTTTCTTT.

This clonotype was counted a few times. The chain has TRBV5-6 and TRBJ1-2; no clear D gene. With 6 bases removed from V and 4 bases from J, the gap between germline ends came to 13 bases. Germline V gene data show CDR1 as SGHDT and CDR2 as YYEEEE. CDR3 size: 13 residues. In DNA, the CDR3 is TGTGCCAGCACCCACGGCAGGAGCTATGGCTACACCTTC. Protein sequence: CASTHGRSYGYTF.

This clonotype was observed a handful of times. At one end the junction does not follow the germline gene, possibly because of a read error. In DNA form, the CDR3 reads TGTGCCAGCAGTGATGTCCGGGACAGGGGGATTTTT. The encoded protein is CASSDVRDRGIF. The V gene is TRBV2, the J gene TRBJ1-4; TRBD1 matches at 11 bases. CDR1 and CDR2 (germline): SNHLY, FYNNEI. The CDR3 sequence is 12 residues long. Variable domain in full (rest from reference TRBV2 and TRBJ1-4): EPEVTQTPSHQVTQMGQEVILRCVPISNHLYFYWYRQILGQKVEFLVSFYNNEISEKSEIFDDQFSVERPDGSNFTLKIRSTKLEDSAMYFCASSDVRDRGIFGSGTQLSVL.

The chain has TRBV28 and TRBJ1-4, with D unresolved. The CDR3 has 17 residues. Germline V gives CDR1 MDHEN, CDR2 SYDVKM. V lost 6 bases and J 2 bases, leaving 19 bases between the germline ends. The CDR3 is CASSPVGSPSTNEKLFF. The CDR3 DNA reads TGTGCCAGCAGCCCCGTCGGCAGCCCGTCGACTAATGAAAAACTGTTTTTT.

This clonotype was seen a few times. This sequence joins TRBV10-2 and TRBJ2-7; the match to TRBD1 covers 7 bases. Germline V CDR1 and CDR2: WSHSY, SAAADI. The CDR3 extends over 14 amino acids. Trimming took 6 bases from V and 2 from J; bases not matched to a gene: 7. As DNA, the CDR3 is TGCGCCAGCAGGGGGGACAGTCCCCCCTACGAGCAGTACTTC. Protein product: CASRGDSPPYEQYF.

As for this clonotype: One end of the junction fails to match germline, which may point to a read error. This chain uses TRBV6-2 or TRBV6-3 with TRBJ2-1; 10 nucleotides line up with TRBD2. Per the germline V gene, CDR1 is MNHEY and CDR2 is SVGEGT. The CDR3 is 17 residues long. The CDR3 sequence: CVSSYPVTSGDYNEQFF. Here the CDR3 DNA reads TGTGTCAGCAGTTATCCCGTTACTAGCGGGGACTACAATGAGCAGTTCTTC.

Points on this clonotype: Because the CDR3 is missing its conserved closing phenylalanine or tryptophan, this is likely a read error. The DNA is omitted, as the CDR3 cannot be located on it reliably, and the CDR3 follows TCRdb's listing. The chain employs TRBV5-5 and TRBJ2-1. The CDR3 is 14 residues long, counting both termini. Germline lookup yields CDR1 SGHKS and CDR2 YYEKEE (reference sequence). The CDR3 loop is CASSMTGTSYNEQS.

The gene calls are TRBV6-2 or TRBV6-3 and TRBJ2-1; TRBD2 matches 10 bases. The CDR3 runs to 15 residues. The V gene's germline CDR1 is MNHEY and CDR2 SVGEGT. J lost 10 bases, V lost 5 bases, and 11 bases had no gene match. In nucleotides, the CDR3 is TGTGCCAGCAGTACGGGACTAGCGACGGGAAAGGAGCAGTTCTTC. It specifies CASSTGLATGKEQFF.

This clonotype was seen a handful of times. The chain recombines TRBV19 with TRBJ1-1; unclear D gene. The CDR3 totals 11 residues. Trimming pared 2 bases from V and 6 bases from J, leaving 4 bases between. Germline CDR1 and CDR2: LNHDA and SQIVND (reference sequence). CDR3 amino acids: CASSISAEAFF. CDR3 nucleotide sequence: TGTGCCAGTAGTATATCCGCTGAAGCTTTCTTT.

This clonotype occurred a few times. V is TRBV5-1 and J is TRBJ2-5, with D unresolved. V shed 0 bases and J shed 5 bases, with 8 bases lying between them. From germline, CDR1 is SGHRS and CDR2 YFSETQ. The CDR3 consists of 13 residues. As DNA, the CDR3 is TGCGCCAGCAGCTTGGCCGCTGGGGAGACCCAGTACTTC. This codes for CASSLAAGETQYF.

The chain couples TRBV4-3 to TRBJ2-3; D is possibly TRBD1 (5 bases). Germline V gives CDR1 LGHNA, CDR2 YSLEER. V was trimmed by 3 bases and J by 4 bases, leaving 14 bases between them. This CDR3 spans 15 amino acids. CDR3 in DNA: TGCGCCAGCAGCCAGTCCGTAGGGGTACCAGATACGCAGTATTTT. Its protein product is CASSQSVGVPDTQYF.

Remarks on this clonotype: Sequence at one end of the junction differs from germline and may be a read error. The rearrangement joins TRBV10-3 to TRBJ2-7, with a weak D call TRBD1 (6 bases). This CDR3 region has 14 residues. Per the germline V gene, CDR1 is ENHRY and CDR2 is SYGVKD. The CDR3 DNA reads as TGTGCCATCAGTGAGTGGACAGAGTCCTACGATCAGTACTTC. The encoded protein is CAISEWTESYDQYF.

The V call is TRBV6-1, the J call TRBJ2-7; D possibly matches TRBD1 or TRBD2 (5 bases each). Trimming removed 5 bases from V and 1 base from J, with 21 bases in between. This CDR3 has 17 amino acids. CDR1 and CDR2 from the germline V gene are MNHNS and SASEGT. CDR3 sequence: CASSPQKLGRDSYEQYF. The CDR3 nucleotides are TGTGCCAGCAGTCCACAGAAACTGGGACGGGATTCCTACGAGCAGTACTTC.

In DNA, the CDR3 is TGTGCCAGCAGCTTTGAGTTGACTAGATCCTACGAGCAGTACTTC. It yields the protein CASSFELTRSYEQYF. The chain joins TRBV7-2 to TRBJ2-7, with D possibly matching TRBD2 (6 bases). The germline CDR1 and CDR2 sequences are SGHTA and FQGNSA. V lost 3 bases, J lost 1 base, and 13 bases lay in between. This CDR3 has 15 amino acids.

The table lists this clonotype with many counts. The chain has TRBV5-1 and TRBJ1-1; the D gene is possibly TRBD1 (5 bases). The CDR3 is 13 amino acids. The V end was cut by 0 bases, the J end by 6 bases, with 9 bases between. Looked up from germline, CDR1 is SGHRS and CDR2 is YFSETQ. CDR3 in amino acids: CASSLVAGAEAFF. CDR3 coding DNA: TGCGCCAGCAGCTTGGTTGCGGGGGCTGAAGCTTTCTTT.

This clonotype has just a few counts. The CDR3 nucleotides are TGCGCCAGCAGCTGGCAGGGTGGAGAGACCCAGTACTTC. Its translation is CASSWQGGETQYF. The chain joins TRBV5-1 to TRBJ2-5; the D gene is possibly TRBD1 (5 bases). The CDR3 runs to 13 residues. Per germline, CDR1 SGHRS and CDR2 YFSETQ. V was cut by 3 bases and J by 4 bases, with 10 bases left in between.